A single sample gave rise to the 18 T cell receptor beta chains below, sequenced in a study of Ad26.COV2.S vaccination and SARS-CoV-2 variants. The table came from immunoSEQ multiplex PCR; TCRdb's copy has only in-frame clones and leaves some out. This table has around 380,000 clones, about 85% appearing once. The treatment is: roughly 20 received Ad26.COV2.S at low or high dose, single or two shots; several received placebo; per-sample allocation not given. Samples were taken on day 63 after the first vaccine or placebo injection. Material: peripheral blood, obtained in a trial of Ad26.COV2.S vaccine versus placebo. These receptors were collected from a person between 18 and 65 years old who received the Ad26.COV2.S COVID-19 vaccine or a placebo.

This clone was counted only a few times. The CDR3: CASSQEGLSGNYGYTF. CDR3 in DNA: TGCGCCAGCAGCCAAGAGGGACTCAGTGGGAACTATGGCTACACCTTC. This chain uses TRBV4-1 with TRBJ1-2, with D maybe TRBD1 (5 bases). Trimming pared 0 bases from V and 2 bases from J, leaving 13 bases between. In germline, CDR1 is MGHRA, CDR2 YSYEKL. This CDR3 region has 16 residues.

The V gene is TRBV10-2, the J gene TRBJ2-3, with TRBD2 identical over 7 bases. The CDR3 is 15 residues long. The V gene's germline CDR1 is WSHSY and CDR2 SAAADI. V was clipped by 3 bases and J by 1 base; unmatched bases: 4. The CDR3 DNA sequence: TGCGCCAGCAGTGATTTGGCGGGGGGCACAGATACGCAGTATTTT. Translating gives CASSDLAGGTDTQYF.

CDR3 bases: TGCGCCAGCAGCTCGGACAGGGTGCGCTACACCTTC. It codes for CASSSDRVRYTF. The rearrangement links TRBV5-1 to TRBJ1-2, with 8 bases lining up with TRBD1. This CDR3 region has 12 residues. CDR1 SGHRS and CDR2 YFSETQ come from the germline V gene. After removal of 3 bases from V and 9 bases from J, the junction contained 4 bases not matched to a gene.

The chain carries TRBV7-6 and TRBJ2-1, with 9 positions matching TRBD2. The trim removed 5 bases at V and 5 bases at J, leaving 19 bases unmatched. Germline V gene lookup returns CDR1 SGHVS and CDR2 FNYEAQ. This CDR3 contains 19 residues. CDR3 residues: CASSPYGTSYAKTDNEQFF. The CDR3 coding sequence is TGTGCCAGCAGCCCCTACGGGACTAGCTATGCGAAGACGGACAATGAGCAGTTCTTC.

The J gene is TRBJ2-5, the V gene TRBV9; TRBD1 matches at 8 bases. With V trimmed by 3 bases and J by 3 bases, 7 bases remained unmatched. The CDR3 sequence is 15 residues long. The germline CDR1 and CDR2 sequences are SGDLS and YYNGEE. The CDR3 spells CASSGSRTGKETQYF. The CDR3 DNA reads TGTGCCAGCAGCGGCTCTCGGACAGGGAAAGAGACCCAGTACTTC.

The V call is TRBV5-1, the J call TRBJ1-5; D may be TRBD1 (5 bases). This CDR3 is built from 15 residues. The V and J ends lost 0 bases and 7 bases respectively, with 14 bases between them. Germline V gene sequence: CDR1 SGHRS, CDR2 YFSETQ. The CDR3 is CASSLEGREDQPQHF. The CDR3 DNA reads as TGCGCCAGCAGCTTGGAAGGCAGGGAGGACCAGCCCCAGCATTTT.

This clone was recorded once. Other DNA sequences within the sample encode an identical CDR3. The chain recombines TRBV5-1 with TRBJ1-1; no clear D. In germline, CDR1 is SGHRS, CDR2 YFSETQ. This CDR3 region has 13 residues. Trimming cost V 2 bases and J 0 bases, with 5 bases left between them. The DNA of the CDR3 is TGCGCCAGCAGCTTAAACATGAACACTGAAGCTTTCTTT. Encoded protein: CASSLNMNTEAFF.

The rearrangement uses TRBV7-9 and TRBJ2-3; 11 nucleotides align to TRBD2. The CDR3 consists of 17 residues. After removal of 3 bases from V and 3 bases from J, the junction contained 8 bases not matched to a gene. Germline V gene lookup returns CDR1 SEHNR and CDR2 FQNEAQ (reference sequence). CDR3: CASSFFSGGAATDTQYF. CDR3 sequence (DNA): TGTGCCAGCAGCTTTTTTAGCGGGGGGGCCGCGACAGATACGCAGTATTTT.

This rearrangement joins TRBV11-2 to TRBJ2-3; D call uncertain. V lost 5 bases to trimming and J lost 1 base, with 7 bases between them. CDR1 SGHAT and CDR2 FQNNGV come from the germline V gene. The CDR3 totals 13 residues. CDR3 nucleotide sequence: TGTGCCAGCAGCCTCACGGGCACAGATACGCAGTATTTT. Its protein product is CASSLTGTDTQYF.

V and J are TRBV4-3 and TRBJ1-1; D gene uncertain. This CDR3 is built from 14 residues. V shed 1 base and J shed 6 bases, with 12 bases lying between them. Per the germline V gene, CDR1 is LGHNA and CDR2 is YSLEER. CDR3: CASSQGRFEAEAFF. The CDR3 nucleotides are TGCGCCAGCAGCCAAGGAAGGTTCGAAGCTGAAGCTTTCTTT.

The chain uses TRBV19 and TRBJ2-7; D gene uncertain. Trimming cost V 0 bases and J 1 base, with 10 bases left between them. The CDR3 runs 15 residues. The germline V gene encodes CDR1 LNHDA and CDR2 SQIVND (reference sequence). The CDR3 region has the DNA TGTGCCAGTAGTATAGATCGCGGCAGTTCCTACGAGCAGTACTTC. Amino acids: CASSIDRGSSYEQYF.

The DNA for the CDR3 is TGTGCCAGCAGGGGGGCCCAGGGGAGGCTCTACGAGCAGTACTTC. As protein: CASRGAQGRLYEQYF. This chain connects TRBV2 to TRBJ2-7; D assignment may be TRBD1 or TRBD2 (6 bases each). CDR3 length: 15 amino acids. The V gene lost 6 bases and the J gene lost 3 bases, with 18 bases spanning the gap. In germline, CDR1 is SNHLY, CDR2 FYNNEI.

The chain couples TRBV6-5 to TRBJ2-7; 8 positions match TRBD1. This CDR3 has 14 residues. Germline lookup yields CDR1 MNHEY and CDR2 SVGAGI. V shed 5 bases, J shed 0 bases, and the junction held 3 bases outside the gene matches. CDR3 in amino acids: CASSNRGTSYEQYF. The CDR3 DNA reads TGTGCCAGCAGTAACAGGGGGACCTCCTACGAGCAGTACTTC.

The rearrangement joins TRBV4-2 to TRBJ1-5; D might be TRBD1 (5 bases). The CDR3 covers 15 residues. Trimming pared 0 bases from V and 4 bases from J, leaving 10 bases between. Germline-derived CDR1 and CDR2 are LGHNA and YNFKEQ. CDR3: CASSQDLAGNQPQHF. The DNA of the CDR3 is TGTGCCAGCAGCCAAGATCTGGCAGGGAATCAGCCCCAGCATTTT.

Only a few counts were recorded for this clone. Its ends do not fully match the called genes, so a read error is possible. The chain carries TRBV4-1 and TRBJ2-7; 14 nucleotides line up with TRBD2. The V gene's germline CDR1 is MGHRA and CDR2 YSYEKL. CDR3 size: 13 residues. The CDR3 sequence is CASSPPGLAGVIF. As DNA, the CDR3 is TGCGCCAGCAGCCCTCCGGGACTAGCGGGGGTCATATTC.

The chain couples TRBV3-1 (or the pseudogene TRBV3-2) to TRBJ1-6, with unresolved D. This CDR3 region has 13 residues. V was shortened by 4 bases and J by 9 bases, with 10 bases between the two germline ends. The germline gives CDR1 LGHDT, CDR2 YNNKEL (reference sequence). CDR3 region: CASSPSGGSPLHF. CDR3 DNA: TGTGCCAGCAGCCCCTCCGGAGGTTCACCCCTCCACTTT.

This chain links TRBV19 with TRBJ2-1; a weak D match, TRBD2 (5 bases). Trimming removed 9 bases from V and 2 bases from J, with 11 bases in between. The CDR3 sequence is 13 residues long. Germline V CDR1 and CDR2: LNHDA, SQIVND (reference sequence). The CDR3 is CASASGAYNEQFF. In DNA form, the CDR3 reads TGTGCCAGCGCGTCCGGGGCCTACAATGAGCAGTTCTTC.

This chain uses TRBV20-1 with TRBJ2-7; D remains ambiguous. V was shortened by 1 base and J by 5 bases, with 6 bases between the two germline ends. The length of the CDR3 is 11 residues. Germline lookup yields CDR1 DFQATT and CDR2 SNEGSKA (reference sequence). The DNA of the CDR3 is TGCAGTGCTAGAGGGATCAACGAGCAGTACTTC. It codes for CSARGINEQYF.